Listed here are 25 T cell receptor beta chains from one sample, sequenced in a study of cytomegalovirus exposure and HLA in healthy donors. With 60 Vbeta and 13 Jbeta primers, the PCR was carried out. Generated by immunoSEQ multiplex PCR, the TCRdb table keeps only in-frame clones and is missing some. The sample shows about 140,000 clones, about 77% of them seen only once. The sample was PBMCs. Every receptor here comes from a female donor in good health and CMV-seronegative.

The chain has TRBV11-3 and TRBJ1-1; D gene uncertain. The CDR3 contains 14 residues. Germline V CDR1 and CDR2: SGHNT, YENEEA. Trimming left V 0 bases short and J 0 bases short, with 5 bases between. The CDR3: CASSLDTVNTEAFF. CDR3 bases: TGTGCCAGCAGCTTAGATACAGTGAACACTGAAGCTTTCTTT.

This clone was seen only once. Here the CDR3 DNA reads TGTGCCAGCAGTGCCCGGACAGGGGGCATAGCAACTAATGAAAAACTGTTTTTT. This sequence encodes CASSARTGGIATNEKLFF. The chain couples TRBV13 to TRBJ1-4; 11 bases are shared with TRBD1. CDR3 length equals 18 residues. CDR1 is PRHDT and CDR2 is FYEKMQ in the germline V gene (reference sequence). Trimming removed 6 bases from V and 0 bases from J; junction bases left unmatched: 9.

The rearrangement joins TRBV19 to TRBJ2-1; 8 nucleotides align to TRBD2. The J segment lost 4 bases and the V segment lost 7 bases, leaving 9 bases of the junction unmatched. CDR1 is LNHDA and CDR2 is SQIVND in the germline V gene (reference sequence). The CDR3 spans 15 residues. Here the CDR3 reads CASTLRGGPYNEQFF. CDR3 DNA: TGTGCCAGTACCCTCCGGGGGGGCCCTTACAATGAGCAGTTCTTC.

This chain joins TRBV10-3 and TRBJ1-2, with D unclear. V shed 1 base and J shed 2 bases, with 11 bases lying between them. Germline values: CDR1 ENHRY, CDR2 SYGVKD. The length of the CDR3 is 15 residues. The CDR3 protein is CAISELDTSNYGYTF. CDR3 DNA: TGTGCCATCAGTGAGTTAGACACCTCGAACTATGGCTACACCTTC.

The gene calls are TRBV18 and TRBJ2-5; D is unclear. Trimming stripped 5 bases from V and 0 bases from J, with 4 bases between. Germline loops: CDR1 KGHSH, CDR2 LQKENI. This CDR3 comprises 12 residues. The CDR3 sequence: CASSEYQETQYF. The CDR3 DNA is TGTGCCAGCTCAGAGTACCAAGAGACCCAGTACTTC.

The chain carries TRBV6-1 and TRBJ1-6, with TRBD1 identical over 8 bases. The J segment lost 9 bases and the V segment lost 6 bases, leaving 10 bases of the junction unmatched. This CDR3 has 15 amino acids. Germline-derived CDR1 and CDR2 are MNHNS and SASEGT. CDR3 amino acids: CASRETGVSSSPLHF. DNA for the CDR3: TGTGCCAGCAGGGAGACAGGGGTATCTAGTTCACCCCTCCACTTT.

The chain employs TRBV6-5 and TRBJ1-6, with TRBD1 matching 8 bases. V shed 3 bases, J shed 6 bases, and the junction held 7 bases outside the gene matches. The CDR3 spans 16 residues. Germline V CDR1 and CDR2: MNHEY, SVGAGI. The DNA of the CDR3 is TGTGCCAGCAGTTATCTGGACACAGGGGGTAATTCACCCCTCCACTTT. The encoded protein is CASSYLDTGGNSPLHF.

This chain links TRBV9 with TRBJ1-2, with D possibly TRBD1 on 6 matching bases. The V end was cut by 2 bases, the J end by 7 bases, with 15 bases between. CDR3 size: 14 residues. The germline gives CDR1 SGDLS, CDR2 YYNGEE. CDR3 amino acids: CASSVGGGGGGYTF. The CDR3 region has the DNA TGTGCCAGCAGCGTTGGGGGGGGCGGGGGTGGCTACACCTTC.

This clone was seen a few times. The chain recombines TRBV7-7 with TRBJ2-2; D is perhaps TRBD2 (6 bases). This CDR3 region has 13 residues. The V gene's germline CDR1 is SSHAT and CDR2 FNYEAQ (reference sequence). Trimming stripped 4 bases from V and 5 bases from J, with 8 bases between. CDR3 nucleotide sequence: TGTGCCAGCAGCTCGGAGGGTACCGGGGAGCTGTTTTTT. Translated, it gives CASSSEGTGELFF.

This chain connects TRBV7-2 to TRBJ1-5, with a tentative D call TRBD1 (6 bases). The CDR3 consists of 17 residues. V lost 5 bases and J 0 bases, leaving 17 bases between the germline ends. Germline CDR1 SGHTA, CDR2 FQGNSA. DNA for the CDR3: TGTGCCAGCAGCAAGAGGGGACATATGTATAGCAATCAGCCCCAGCATTTT. Its protein product is CASSKRGHMYSNQPQHF.

V gene TRBV6-1 combines with J gene TRBJ2-5, with 7 bases lining up with TRBD2. V shed 4 bases and J 5 bases; nucleotides not matched to a gene: 16. The CDR3 loop spans 17 amino acids. CDR1 is MNHNS, CDR2 SASEGT, per germline. CDR3 sequence: CASSGGRGLSTAETQYF. Here the CDR3 DNA reads TGTGCCAGCAGTGGGGGGAGGGGACTCTCGACTGCGGAGACCCAGTACTTC.

The genes are TRBV6-5 and TRBJ2-3; TRBD1 matches at 10 bases. The CDR3 is 14 residues long. After removal of 7 bases from V and 6 bases from J, the junction contained 7 bases not matched to a gene. Germline lookup yields CDR1 MNHEY and CDR2 SVGAGI. The CDR3 sequence: CASIPTGGRDTQYF. Written as DNA, the CDR3 is TGTGCCAGCATCCCGACAGGGGGCAGGGATACGCAGTATTTT.

The chain carries TRBV5-1 and TRBJ1-2; 7 bases are a match to TRBD1. Germline CDR1 reads SGHRS; CDR2 reads YFSETQ. This CDR3 is 17 amino acids long. V trimming: 1 base; J trimming: 6 bases; junction bases outside the gene matches: 15. CDR3 coding DNA: TGCGCCAGCAGCTTGAATTTCGGCCGTGGGACAGTCGATGGCTACACCTTC. Its protein product is CASSLNFGRGTVDGYTF.

This sequence joins TRBV13 and TRBJ2-4; D possibly corresponds to TRBD2 (6 bases). CDR1 and CDR2 (germline): PRHDT, FYEKMQ (reference sequence). V dropped 6 bases and J dropped 0 bases, with 9 bases sitting between them. The CDR3 covers 14 residues. The CDR3, as DNA: TGTGCCAGCAGGTGGGGACTAGCCAAAAACATTCAGTACTTC. Amino acid sequence: CASRWGLAKNIQYF.

The chain links TRBV7-4 to TRBJ2-1; 7 nucleotides agree with TRBD2. After removal of 6 bases from V and 5 bases from J, the junction contained 13 bases not matched to a gene. CDR1 is SGHVT, CDR2 SQSDAQ, per germline. This CDR3 is built from 16 residues. The CDR3 region is CASRAFYGGSDNEQFF. CDR3 sequence (DNA): TGTGCCAGCAGGGCCTTTTACGGGGGGTCCGACAATGAGCAGTTCTTC.

The genes are TRBV19 and TRBJ2-7; tentative D call: TRBD2 (6 bases). CDR1 is LNHDA and CDR2 is SQIVND in the germline V gene (reference sequence). CDR3 size: 14 residues. V was trimmed by 8 bases and J by 0 bases, leaving 14 bases between them. This CDR3 reads CASGQRARSYEQYF. Here the CDR3 DNA reads TGTGCCAGTGGCCAGCGGGCCCGCTCCTACGAGCAGTACTTC.

The gene calls are TRBV28 and TRBJ1-2, with D maybe TRBD1 (6 bases). V was cut by 5 bases and J by 6 bases, with 19 bases left in between. This CDR3 has 15 residues. CDR1 and CDR2 (germline): MDHEN, SYDVKM. This chain's CDR3 is CASSPFGARGDGYTF. CDR3 nucleotide sequence: TGTGCCAGCAGTCCCTTTGGGGCCAGGGGAGATGGCTACACCTTC.

The CDR3 coding sequence is TGTGCCAGCAGTGAAAATAGGGGGGGGGTTCAGCCCCAGCATTTT. Translating gives CASSENRGGVQPQHF. The V gene is TRBV6-1, the J gene TRBJ1-5; tentative D call: TRBD1 (6 bases). Trimming pared 2 bases from V and 6 bases from J, leaving 14 bases between. This CDR3 is built from 15 residues. Germline-derived CDR1 and CDR2 are MNHNS and SASEGT.

The rearrangement joins TRBV6-5 to TRBJ1-3; possible D gene TRBD1, 5 bases. Trimming left V 2 bases short and J 8 bases short, with 13 bases between. This CDR3 contains 14 residues. Germline V gene data show CDR1 as MNHEY and CDR2 as SVGAGI. The CDR3 bases are TGTGCCAGCAGTTACCCTGGTGGGGGGGACACCATATATTTT. It yields the protein CASSYPGGGDTIYF.

There are a few counts of this clone. This sequence joins TRBV4-1 and TRBJ1-4; D uncertain. The germline CDR1 and CDR2 sequences are MGHRA and YSYEKL. Trimming removed 0 bases from V and 11 bases from J, with 16 bases in between. CDR3 length: 15 amino acids. The CDR3 sequence: CASSQELGGLVKLFF. DNA for the CDR3: TGCGCCAGCAGCCAAGAACTTGGCGGGCTAGTGAAACTGTTTTTT.

The chain has TRBV7-9 and TRBJ1-2; 11 bases line up with TRBD1. The CDR3 sequence is 14 residues long. Germline V gives CDR1 SEHNR, CDR2 FQNEAQ (reference sequence). V trimming: 3 bases; J trimming: 6 bases; junction bases outside the gene matches: 3. The CDR3 DNA is TGTGCCAGCAGCTTTGGACAGGGGGCAGATGGCTACACCTTC. Translated, it gives CASSFGQGADGYTF.

This clone showed up just a few times. This chain's CDR3 is CAIRGGFPGTEAFF. In nucleotides, the CDR3 is TGTGCCATCAGGGGGGGGTTTCCGGGCACTGAAGCTTTCTTT. The chain combines TRBV10-3 with TRBJ1-1, with a possible D match to TRBD1 (5 bases). The germline V and J ends were trimmed by 6 bases and 4 bases, with 15 bases remaining between them. The CDR3 spans 14 residues. The germline gives CDR1 ENHRY, CDR2 SYGVKD.

The CDR3 coding sequence is TGTGCCAGCAGCCCCGACAGGTTCCCGCAGTATTTT. It codes for CASSPDRFPQYF. The chain uses TRBV7-3 and TRBJ2-3; weak D call: TRBD1 (6 bases). The ends were cut back, 5 bases at V and 10 bases at J, with 13 bases in the middle. Germline CDR1 and CDR2: SGHTA and FQGTGA. The CDR3 loop spans 12 amino acids.

The chain employs TRBV4-1 and TRBJ2-5; 15 bases map to TRBD2. V was clipped by 2 bases and J by 4 bases; unmatched bases: 11. This CDR3 has 19 residues. In germline, CDR1 is MGHRA, CDR2 YSYEKL. CDR3 in amino acids: CASSQRRTSGGAVRETQYF. CDR3 bases: TGCGCCAGCAGCCAAAGAAGGACTAGCGGGGGGGCCGTACGAGAGACCCAGTACTTC.

The chain joins TRBV29-1 to TRBJ1-2; 10 bases are a match to TRBD1. CDR3 length: 13 amino acids. With 1 base clipped from V and 6 bases from J, the junction kept 2 bases outside the gene matches. Germline V gene data show CDR1 as SQVTM and CDR2 as ANQGSEA. CDR3 sequence reads: CSVEGGQGNGYTF. The CDR3 DNA reads TGCAGCGTTGAAGGGGGACAGGGGAATGGCTACACCTTC.